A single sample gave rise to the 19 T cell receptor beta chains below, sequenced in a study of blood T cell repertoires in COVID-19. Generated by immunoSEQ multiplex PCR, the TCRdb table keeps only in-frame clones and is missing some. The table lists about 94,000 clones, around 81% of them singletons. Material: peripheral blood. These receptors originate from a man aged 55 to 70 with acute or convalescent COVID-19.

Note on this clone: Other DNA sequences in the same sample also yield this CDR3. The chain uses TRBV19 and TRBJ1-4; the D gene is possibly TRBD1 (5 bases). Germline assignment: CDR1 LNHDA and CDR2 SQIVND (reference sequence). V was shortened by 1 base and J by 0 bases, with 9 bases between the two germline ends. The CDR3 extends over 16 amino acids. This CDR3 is CASSIGGHATNEKLFF. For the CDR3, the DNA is TGTGCCAGTAGTATAGGCGGACATGCAACTAATGAAAAACTGTTTTTT.

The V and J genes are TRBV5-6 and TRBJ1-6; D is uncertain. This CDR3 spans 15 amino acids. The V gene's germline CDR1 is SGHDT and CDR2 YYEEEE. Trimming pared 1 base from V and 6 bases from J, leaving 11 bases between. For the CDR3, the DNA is TGTGCCAGCAGCTTGACCGGGTCTGGTAATTCACCCCTCCACTTT. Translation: CASSLTGSGNSPLHF. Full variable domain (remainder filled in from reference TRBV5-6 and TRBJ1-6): DAGVTQSPTHLIKTRGQQVTLRCSPKSGHDTVSWYQQALGQGPQFIFQYYEEEERQRGNFPDRFSGHQFPNYSSELNVNALLLGDSALYLCASSLTGSGNSPLHFGNGTRLTVT.

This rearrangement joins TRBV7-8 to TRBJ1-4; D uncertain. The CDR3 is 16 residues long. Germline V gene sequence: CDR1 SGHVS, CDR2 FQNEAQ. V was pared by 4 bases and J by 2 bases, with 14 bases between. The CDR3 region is CASSSPLATTNEKLFF. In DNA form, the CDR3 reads TGTGCCAGCAGCTCACCCCTAGCGACCACTAATGAAAAACTGTTTTTT.

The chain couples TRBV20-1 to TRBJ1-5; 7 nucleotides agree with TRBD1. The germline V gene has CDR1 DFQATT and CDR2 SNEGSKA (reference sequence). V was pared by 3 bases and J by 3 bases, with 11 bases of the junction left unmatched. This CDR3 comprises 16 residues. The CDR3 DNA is TGCAGTGCTAGTCCCAGGGGGAACATTAACAATCAGCCCCAGCATTTT. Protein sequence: CSASPRGNINNQPQHF.

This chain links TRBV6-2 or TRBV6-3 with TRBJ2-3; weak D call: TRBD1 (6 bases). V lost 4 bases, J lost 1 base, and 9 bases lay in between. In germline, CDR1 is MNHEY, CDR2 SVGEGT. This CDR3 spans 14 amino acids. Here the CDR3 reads CASSLQGGTDTQYF. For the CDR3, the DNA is TGTGCCAGCAGTTTACAGGGTGGCACAGATACGCAGTATTTT.

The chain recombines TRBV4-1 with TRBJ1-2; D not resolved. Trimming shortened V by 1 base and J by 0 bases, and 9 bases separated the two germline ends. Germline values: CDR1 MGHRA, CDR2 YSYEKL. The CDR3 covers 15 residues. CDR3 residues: CASSQGPISNYGYTF. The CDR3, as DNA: TGCGCCAGCAGCCAAGGGCCGATTTCTAACTATGGCTACACCTTC.

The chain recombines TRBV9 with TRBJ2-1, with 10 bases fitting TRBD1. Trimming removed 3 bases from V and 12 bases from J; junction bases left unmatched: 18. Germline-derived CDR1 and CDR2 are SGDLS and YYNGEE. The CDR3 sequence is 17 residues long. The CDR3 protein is CASSADPRTGGNQGQFF. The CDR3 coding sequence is TGTGCCAGCAGCGCAGACCCCCGGACAGGGGGGAACCAAGGGCAGTTCTTC.

CDR3 DNA: TGTGCCAGCTCACCACAGGCGACTCTTAATCAGCCCCAGCATTTT. Translation gives CASSPQATLNQPQHF. The genes are TRBV18 and TRBJ1-5; no clear D gene. The CDR3 covers 15 residues. Germline V CDR1 and CDR2: KGHSH, LQKENI. With 1 base removed from V and 4 bases from J, the gap between germline ends came to 11 bases.

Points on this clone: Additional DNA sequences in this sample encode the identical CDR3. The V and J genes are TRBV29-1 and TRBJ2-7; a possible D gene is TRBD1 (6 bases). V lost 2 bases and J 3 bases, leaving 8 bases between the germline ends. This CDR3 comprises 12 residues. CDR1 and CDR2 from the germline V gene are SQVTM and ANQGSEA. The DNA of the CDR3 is TGCAGCGTTGAATCAGGGGACTACGAGCAGTACTTC. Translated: CSVESGDYEQYF.

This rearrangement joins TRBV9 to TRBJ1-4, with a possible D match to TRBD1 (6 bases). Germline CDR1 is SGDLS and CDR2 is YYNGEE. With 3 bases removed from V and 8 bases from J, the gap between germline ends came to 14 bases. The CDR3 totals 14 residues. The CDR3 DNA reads TGTGCCAGCAGCGGGATGGGACATCACGAAAAACTGTTTTTT. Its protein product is CASSGMGHHEKLFF. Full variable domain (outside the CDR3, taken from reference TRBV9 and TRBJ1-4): DSGVTQTPKHLITATGQRVTLRCSPRSGDLSVYWYQQSLDQGLQFLIQYYNGEERAKGNILERFSAQQFPDLHSELNLSSLELGDSALYFCASSGMGHHEKLFFGSGTQLSVL.

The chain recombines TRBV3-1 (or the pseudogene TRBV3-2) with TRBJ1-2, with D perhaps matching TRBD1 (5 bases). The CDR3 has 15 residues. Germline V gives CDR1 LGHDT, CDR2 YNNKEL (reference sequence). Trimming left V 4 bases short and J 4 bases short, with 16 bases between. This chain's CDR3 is CASSRATDTFYGYTF. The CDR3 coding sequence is TGTGCCAGCAGCCGAGCTACGGACACTTTCTATGGCTACACCTTC.

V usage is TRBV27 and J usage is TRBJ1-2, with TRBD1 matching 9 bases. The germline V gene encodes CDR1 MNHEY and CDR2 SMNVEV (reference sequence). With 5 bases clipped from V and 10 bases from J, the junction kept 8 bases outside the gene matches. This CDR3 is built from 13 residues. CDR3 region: CASSPIDRGDYTF. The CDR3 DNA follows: TGTGCCAGCAGTCCCATCGACAGGGGGGACTACACCTTC.

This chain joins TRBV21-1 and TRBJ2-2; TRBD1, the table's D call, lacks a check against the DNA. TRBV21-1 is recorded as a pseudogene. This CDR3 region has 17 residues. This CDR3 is CASSKELGTGGTGELFF. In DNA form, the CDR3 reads TGTGCCAGCAGCAAAGAGCTGGGGACAGGGGGCACCGGGGAGCTGTTTTTT.

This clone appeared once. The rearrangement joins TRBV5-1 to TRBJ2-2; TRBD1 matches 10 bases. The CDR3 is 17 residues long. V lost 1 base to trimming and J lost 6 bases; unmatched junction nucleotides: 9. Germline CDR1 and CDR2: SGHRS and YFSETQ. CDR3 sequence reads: CASSLYGTGVSAGELFF. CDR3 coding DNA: TGCGCCAGCAGCTTGTATGGGACAGGGGTTTCGGCCGGGGAGCTGTTTTTT.

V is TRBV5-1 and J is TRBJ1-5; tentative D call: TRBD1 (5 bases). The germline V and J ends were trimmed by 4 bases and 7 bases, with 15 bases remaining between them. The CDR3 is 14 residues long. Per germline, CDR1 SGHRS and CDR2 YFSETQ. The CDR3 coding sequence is TGCGCCAGCAGCCTAAATAGCGGGGCCCAGCCCCAGCATTTT. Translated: CASSLNSGAQPQHF.

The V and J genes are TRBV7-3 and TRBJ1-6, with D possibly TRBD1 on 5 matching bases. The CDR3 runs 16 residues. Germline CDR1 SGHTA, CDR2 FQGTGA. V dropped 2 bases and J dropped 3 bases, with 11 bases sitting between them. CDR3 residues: CASSLATGGYNSPLHF. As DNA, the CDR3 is TGTGCCAGCAGCTTAGCGACCGGGGGCTATAATTCACCCCTCCACTTT.

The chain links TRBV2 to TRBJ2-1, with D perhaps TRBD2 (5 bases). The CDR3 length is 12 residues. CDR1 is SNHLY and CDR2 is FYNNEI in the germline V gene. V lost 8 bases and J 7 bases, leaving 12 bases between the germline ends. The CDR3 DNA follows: TGTGCCAGCTTTTCGACTACAAATGAGCAGTTCTTC. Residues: CASFSTTNEQFF.

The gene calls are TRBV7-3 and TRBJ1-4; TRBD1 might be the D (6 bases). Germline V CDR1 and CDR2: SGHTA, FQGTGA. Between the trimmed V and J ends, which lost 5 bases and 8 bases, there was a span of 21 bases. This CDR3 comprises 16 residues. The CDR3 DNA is TGTGCCAGCAGCCAAAACCCCGCAGGGGCCGGGGAAAAACTGTTTTTT. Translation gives CASSQNPAGAGEKLFF.

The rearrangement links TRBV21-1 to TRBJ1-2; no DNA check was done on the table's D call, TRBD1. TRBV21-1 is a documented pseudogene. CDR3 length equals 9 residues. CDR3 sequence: CASRGGYTF. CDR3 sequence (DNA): TGTGCCAGCAGGGGCGGCTACACCTTC.